The 5 T cell receptor beta chains listed next were all sequenced from one sample in a study of human T cells and chemical hapten exposure. Stated time point: patch test 1, 2 weeks after DPC sensitization. The treatment was: therapeutic diphenylcyclopropenone sensitization with weekly scalp DPC. TCRdb reprocessed the RACE reads via MiXCR and lists one record per CDR3 protein. The sample lists approximately 100,000 distinct CDR3 sequences, 9.5% to 12% occurring once. The material was whole blood, obtained in connection with sensitization to the hapten diphenylcyclopropenone (DPC). All receptors derive from a woman aged 35 to 49 with alopecia areata. Some clones in this sample may be carry-over from other donors' samples.

This chain uses TRBV5-1 with TRBJ2-2; D gene ambiguous. Germline CDR1 SGHRS, CDR2 YFSETQ. The V end was cut by 0 bases, the J end by 1 base, with 13 bases between. CDR3 length equals 17 residues. The CDR3 DNA follows: TGCGCCAGCAGCTTGGAGGCGACACCTAAGAACACCGGGGAGCTGTTTTTT. This sequence encodes CASSLEATPKNTGELFF.

This clonotype came up many times. V is TRBV4-3 and J is TRBJ2-2; D might be TRBD1 (6 bases). The CDR3 extends over 15 amino acids. Germline V gene sequence: CDR1 LGHNA, CDR2 YSLEER. Trimming left V 0 bases short and J 6 bases short, with 11 bases between. CDR3 in DNA: TGCGCCAGCAGCCAAGACAGGGGCTTTTCCGGGGAGCTGTTTTTT. This sequence encodes CASSQDRGFSGELFF.

This clonotype was seen more than once but under ten times. This rearrangement joins TRBV27 to TRBJ2-7; TRBD1 matches at 9 bases. The CDR3 sequence is 14 residues long. Per the germline V gene, CDR1 is MNHEY and CDR2 is SMNVEV (reference sequence). J lost 5 bases, V lost 6 bases, and 8 bases had no gene match. The CDR3 nucleotides are TGTGCCAGCAGCCGGGACAGGGTGGTCCACGAGCAGTACTTC. Residues: CASSRDRVVHEQYF.

This clonotype was seen repeatedly, ten times or more. The chain links TRBV19 to TRBJ2-5; no clear D gene. The V end lost 3 bases, the J end lost 7 bases, and 21 bases lay between the germline ends. Per the germline V gene, CDR1 is LNHDA and CDR2 is SQIVND (reference sequence). This CDR3 region has 16 residues. CDR3 loop: CASSMALGRFEGTQYF. CDR3 nucleotides: TGTGCCAGTAGTATGGCCCTAGGACGGTTCGAAGGGACCCAGTACTTC.

This clonotype was counted a few times. The gene calls are TRBV4-3 and TRBJ2-3; D gene ambiguous. The germline V gene has CDR1 LGHNA and CDR2 YSLEER. The CDR3 runs 15 residues. V shed 5 bases and J shed 1 base, with 13 bases lying between them. The CDR3 region is CASSYTTGGTDTQYF. CDR3 DNA sequence: TGCGCCAGCAGCTACACAACCGGCGGCACAGATACGCAGTATTTT.